The present T cell receptor (beta chain) was sequenced within a study of graft-versus-host responses after intestinal transplantation. Study details: Induction using anti-thymocyte globulin, followed by tacrolimus and steroids for 2 to 4 years, was given to all recipients. Study-level findings and limits: Across patients carrying graft-donor T cell macrochimerism, allografts held high graft-versus-host to host-versus-graft clonal ratios. Association was observed between peak circulating GvH clone levels and early post-transplant HvG declines.

Here immunoSEQ multiplex PCR was the method, and the copy in TCRdb shows in-frame clones only, minus some. The sample includes around 13,000 clones, 93% of them seen just once. This clone was picked up one time. Its antigen is unidentified. The CDR3 consists of 16 residues. From germline, CDR1 is LGHNA and CDR2 YNFKEQ. V lost 4 bases to trimming and J lost 6 bases; unmatched junction nucleotides: 10. This TCR came from a human patient who received an intestinal transplant, so some T cells may come from the graft donor. The rearrangement links TRBV4-2 to TRBJ2-2, with 8 bases fitting TRBD1. The sample was PBMCs, taken 1032 days after intestinal transplantation. Written as DNA, the CDR3 is TGTGCCAGCAGCCCACCGGGACAGGAGGGTTCCGGGGAGCTGTTTTTT. This sequence encodes CASSPPGQEGSGELFF.